This section outlines one TCR beta chain sequence together with its context. The source of the sample is a study of cytomegalovirus exposure and HLA in healthy donors. The CDR3 has 13 residues. The germline V gene has CDR1 SGHNT and CDR2 YYREEE (reference sequence). Trimming removed 0 bases at V and 7 bases at J, with 7 bases between. TCRdb's table, derived via immunoSEQ multiplex PCR, lists solely in-frame clones and lacks some. Here the sample spans some 76,000 clones, about 94% being singletons. The clonotype originates from a woman under 30 in good health and CMV-seronegative. Sequencing was done on a sample of PBMCs. This chain uses TRBV5-4 with TRBJ1-4; D not certain. CDR3 sequence (DNA): TGTGCCAGCAGCTTGGGCAGAACTGAAAAACTGTTTTTT. It translates to CASSLGRTEKLFF. The full variable domain, completed using reference TRBV5-4 and TRBJ1-4, is ETGVTQSPTHLIKTRGQQVTLRCSSQSGHNTVSWYQQALGQGPQFIFQYYREEENGRGNFPPRFSGLQFPNYSSELNVNALELDDSALYLCASSLGRTEKLFFGSGTQLSVL.